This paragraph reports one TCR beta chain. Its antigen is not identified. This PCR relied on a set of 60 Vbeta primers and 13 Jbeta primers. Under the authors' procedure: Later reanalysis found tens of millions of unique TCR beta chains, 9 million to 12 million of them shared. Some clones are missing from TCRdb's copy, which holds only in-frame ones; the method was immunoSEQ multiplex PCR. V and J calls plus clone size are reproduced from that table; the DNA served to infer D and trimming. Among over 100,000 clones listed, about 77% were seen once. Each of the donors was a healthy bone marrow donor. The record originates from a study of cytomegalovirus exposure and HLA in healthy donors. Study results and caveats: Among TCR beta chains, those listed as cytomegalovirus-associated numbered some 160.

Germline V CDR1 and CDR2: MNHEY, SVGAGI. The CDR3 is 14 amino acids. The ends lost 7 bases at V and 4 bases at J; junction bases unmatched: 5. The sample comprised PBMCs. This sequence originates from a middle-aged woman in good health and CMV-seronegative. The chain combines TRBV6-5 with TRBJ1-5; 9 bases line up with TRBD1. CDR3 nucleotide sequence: TGTGCCAGCATCCCCGGGACAGGGAATCAGCCCCAGCATTTT. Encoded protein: CASIPGTGNQPQHF.